This note documents a single T cell receptor beta chain sequence. This specimen belongs to a study of CD8+ T cells in alopecia areata. Study-wide background: Dosing with tofacitinib proceeded for 6 to 18 months, followed by 6 months off drug.

RNA extraction was followed by reverse transcription into cDNA, which acted as the sequencing template. Clones were sequenced by immunoSEQ multiplex PCR, and TCRdb holds only the in-frame ones, with some missing. This table has tens of thousands of clones, 96% appearing once. With 11 bases clipped from V and 7 bases from J, the junction kept 10 bases outside the gene matches. The germline gives CDR1 ENHRY, CDR2 SYGVKD. The CDR3 has 14 residues. Peripheral blood, together with lesional scalp punch biopsies, was collected from alopecia areata patients. The rearrangement links TRBV10-3 to TRBJ2-1, with 11 bases fitting TRBD2. The clonotype originates from a human donor with alopecia areata. Sequencing used CD8+ T cells sorted from blood, obtained at week 0. The CDR3 DNA reads TGTGCCTCGACTAGCGGGGAAGGTAGGAATGAGCAGTTCTTC. Translated, it gives CASTSGEGRNEQFF.